This T cell receptor (beta chain) originates from a study of radiotherapy plus CTLA-4 blockade in lung cancer. Study background: Disease control was present in 30% to 40% of patients, and objective responses in approximately 20%.

General observations from the study: Early clonal dynamics of blood T cells, together with interferon-beta, were reported as the best response predictor.

TCRdb's table, derived via immunoSEQ multiplex PCR, lists solely in-frame clones and lacks some. In the table there are 100,000 or so clones, approximately 80% of which are singletons. In regard to this clone: What it recognizes is unknown.

V lost 2 bases and J lost 5, with 2 bases in between. The germline CDR1 and CDR2 sequences are SNHLY and FYNNEI. This CDR3 contains 11 residues. The clonotype was recovered from a human donor with non-small cell lung cancer that progressed on radiotherapy plus ipilimumab. This chain connects TRBV2 to TRBJ2-3; no clear D. Sample: peripheral blood, taken from a patient treated with radiotherapy plus ipilimumab. The CDR3 sequence is CASSEIDTQYF. CDR3 sequence (DNA): TGTGCCAGCAGTGAAATAGATACGCAGTATTTT.